These T cell receptor beta chains were read from a single sample in a study of beta chain features in type 1 diabetes. Profiling relied on immunoSEQ multiplex PCR, and the TCRdb table lists in-frame clones only, not all of them. The sample carries under 800,000 clones, 15% to 18% recorded once. Sequenced: naive CD4+ T cells from blood. Receptors were obtained from a man younger than 35 in good health. Each CDR3 is given with its conserved first and last residue. The D gene is left open where the match is weak. Expanded clones get a size class; other rows say once, few or many, or leave the size out.

size	J	D	V	CDR3	DNA
few	TRBJ2-3	TRBD2	TRBV9	CASSVGLAGADTQYF	TGTGCCAGCAGCGTAGGGCTAGCGGGTGCAGATACGCAGTATTTT
NA	TRBJ2-5	NA	TRBV7-2	CASSLSRTLGETQYF	TGTGCCAGCAGCTTATCCCGGACCCTGGGGGAGACCCAGTACTTC
NA	TRBJ2-1	NA	TRBV5-8	CASSLHRARSYNEQFF	TGTGCCAGCAGCTTGCACAGGGCGAGGTCCTACAATGAGCAGTTCTTC
NA	TRBJ1-2	TRBD1	TRBV29-1	CSVVGTGNSYGYTF	TGCAGCGTTGTGGGGACAGGGAACTCCTATGGCTACACCTTC
few	TRBJ2-7	NA	TRBV4-1	CASSQDRAYEQYF	TGCGCCAGCAGCCAAGACAGGGCCTACGAGCAGTACTTC
NA	TRBJ1-1	NA	TRBV30	CAWSLGQNTEAFF	TGTGCCTGGAGCCTCGGACAGAACACTGAAGCTTTCTTT
NA	TRBJ2-3	NA	TRBV10-3	CAIGGTGTDTQYF	TGTGCCATCGGGGGGACGGGCACAGATACGCAGTATTTT
NA	TRBJ1-1	NA	TRBV7-2	CASSLRRLNTEAFF	TGTGCCAGCAGCTTAAGGCGGTTGAACACTGAAGCTTTCTTT
NA	TRBJ2-3	NA	TRBV5-4	CASSQEWRLRLDTQYF	TGCGCCAGCAGCCAAGAATGGCGACTTCGATTAGATACGCAGTATTTT
few	TRBJ2-5	TRBD2	TRBV7-9	CAGGTSGQETQYF	TGTGCCGGAGGGACTAGCGGACAAGAGACCCAGTACTTC
few	TRBJ2-7	NA	TRBV18	CASSSQGGLPYEQYF	TGTGCCAGCTCAAGCCAAGGGGGACTCCCCTACGAGCAGTACTTC
few	TRBJ1-1	NA	TRBV29-1	CSGGGVKNTEAFF	TGCAGCGGGGGTGGGGTTAAGAACACTGAAGCTTTCTTT
NA	TRBJ2-4	TRBD2	TRBV5-4	CASSLGTSPAKNIQYF	TGTGCCAGCAGCCTTGGGACTAGCCCTGCCAAAAACATTCAGTACTTC
few	TRBJ2-1	TRBD2	TRBV4-1	CASSQELRGGYNEQFF	TGCGCCAGCAGCCAAGAACTGCGCGGGGGCTACAATGAGCAGTTCTTC
few	TRBJ2-3	NA	TRBV14	CASSQERLETRTDTQYF	TGTGCCAGCAGCCAAGAGCGGTTGGAGACTCGAACGGATACGCAGTATTTT
few	TRBJ1-2	NA	TRBV5-4	CASSLVGTGWGYTF	TGTGCCAGCAGCTTAGTCGGTACAGGGTGGGGCTACACCTTC
few	TRBJ2-5	TRBD1	TRBV5-1	CASSHQGAGETQYF	TGCGCCAGCAGTCACCAGGGGGCCGGGGAGACCCAGTACTTC
few	TRBJ2-2	NA	TRBV9	CASSARIDTGELFF	TGTGCCAGCAGCGCAAGAATAGACACCGGGGAGCTGTTTTTT
few	TRBJ2-4	NA	TRBV15	CATIGLGKNIQYF	TGTGCCACGATCGGACTTGGCAAAAACATTCAGTACTTC
few	TRBJ2-3	NA	TRBV7-3	CASSAKDTQYF	TGTGCCAGCAGCGCAAAAGATACGCAGTATTTT
NA	TRBJ2-1	TRBD2	TRBV27	CSIGGNEQFF	TGTTCCATCGGGGGGAATGAGCAGTTCTTC
NA	TRBJ1-2	NA	TRBV7-2	CASSFEGGYGYTF	TGTGCCAGCAGCTTTGAAGGGGGCTATGGCTACACCTTC
few	TRBJ2-1	NA	TRBV4-3	CASSHGLARSPNEQFF	TGCGCCAGCAGCCACGGCCTGGCGAGGAGCCCGAATGAGCAGTTCTTC
NA	TRBJ2-2	NA	TRBV2	CASKKDRPNTGELFF	TGTGCCAGCAAAAAGGACAGACCGAACACCGGGGAGCTGTTTTTT
NA	TRBJ1-1	NA	TRBV5-1	CASSSGTTPLGAFF	TGCGCCAGCAGCTCCGGGACTACACCGCTTGGGGCTTTCTTT
few	TRBJ2-1	NA	TRBV14	CASSRTGIYNEQFF	TGTGCCAGCAGCCGGACGGGAATCTACAATGAGCAGTTCTTC
NA	TRBJ2-2	NA	TRBV14	CASSHNTGELFF	TGTGCCAGCAGCCATAACACCGGGGAGCTGTTTTTT
few	TRBJ1-1	TRBD1	TRBV9	CASSVDGDRGEAFF	TGTGCCAGCAGCGTAGATGGGGACAGGGGCGAAGCTTTCTTT
NA	TRBJ2-1	NA	TRBV28	CASSWRNSGYNEQFF	TGTGCCAGCAGTTGGCGGAATAGCGGCTACAATGAGCAGTTCTTC
NA	TRBJ2-1	TRBD2	TRBV7-3	CASSAPAVAGYNEQFF	TGTGCCAGCAGTGCTCCAGCCGTAGCGGGGTACAATGAGCAGTTCTTC
few	TRBJ1-2	TRBD1	TRBV19	CASRLTGGHGYTF	TGTGCCAGTAGACTGACAGGGGGTCATGGCTACACCTTC
few	TRBJ2-7	NA	TRBV7-9	CASSLVQGWNEQYF	TGTGCCAGCAGCTTGGTTCAGGGGTGGAACGAGCAGTACTTC
NA	TRBJ1-4	NA	TRBV5-4	CASSRGQGPLNEKLFF	TGTGCCAGCAGCCGGGGGCAGGGCCCTCTTAATGAAAAACTGTTTTTT
few	TRBJ2-1	NA	TRBV5-4	CASSPTGLAKEQFF	TGTGCCAGCAGCCCCACAGGGCTAGCGAAGGAGCAGTTCTTC
few	TRBJ1-5	NA	TRBV9	CASSPPWGLNQPQHF	TGTGCCAGCAGCCCGCCGTGGGGCCTCAATCAGCCCCAGCATTTT
few	TRBJ2-5	NA	TRBV5-6	CASSLVQKYQETQYF	TGTGCCAGCAGCTTGGTGCAGAAGTACCAAGAGACCCAGTACTTC
few	TRBJ2-5	TRBD1	TRBV5-4	CASSSGPGQGAGETQYF	TGTGCCAGCAGCTCGGGCCCGGGACAGGGGGCCGGAGAGACCCAGTACTTC
few	TRBJ2-5	NA	TRBV19	CASSDGPSQETQYF	TGTGCCAGTAGTGACGGACCCTCCCAAGAGACCCAGTACTTC
NA	TRBJ2-6	NA	TRBV4-3	CASSQGSAASRANVLTF	TGCGCCAGCAGCCAAGGATCGGCCGCCAGCCGGGCCAACGTCCTGACTTTC
NA	TRBJ1-5	TRBD1	TRBV7-9	CASRDTGENQPQHF	TGTGCCAGCAGGGATACAGGGGAAAATCAGCCCCAGCATTTT
NA	TRBJ2-7	TRBD1	TRBV25-1	CASSKGQGRHEQYF	TGTGCCAGCAGTAAGGGACAGGGAAGGCACGAGCAGTACTTC
NA	TRBJ2-3	TRBD1	TRBV28	CASSLTGGVTDTQYF	TGTGCCAGCAGTTTGACAGGGGGCGTAACAGATACGCAGTATTTT
few	TRBJ2-2	TRBD1	TRBV29-1	CSVDRGLTGELFF	TGCAGCGTTGACAGGGGGTTGACCGGGGAGCTGTTTTTT
few	TRBJ1-5	NA	TRBV28	CASSYGSGAYQPQHF	TGTGCCAGCAGTTATGGCTCTGGGGCCTATCAGCCCCAGCATTTT